What follows are 20 T cell receptor beta chains derived from one specimen sequenced in a study of blood T cell repertoires in COVID-19. Assay: immunoSEQ multiplex PCR; the TCRdb copy retains only in-frame clones and omits some. The sample carries a few hundred thousand clones, approximately 89% recorded once. The sample taken for sequencing was PBMCs or T cells enriched from blood (not recorded which). The receptors come from a woman aged 45-65 years who had been exposed to COVID-19.

J is TRBJ2-4 and V is TRBV11-2, with 12 nucleotides matching TRBD1. The junction had 4 bases not matched to a gene; V was cut back by 0 bases and J by 1 base. Germline CDR1 reads SGHAT; CDR2 reads FQNNGV. The CDR3 runs 18 residues. The CDR3 region has the DNA TGTGCCAGCAGCTTAGATCGGGACAGGGGGCTGGCCAAAAACATTCAGTACTTC. The encoded protein is CASSLDRDRGLAKNIQYF.

The chain employs TRBV4-2 and TRBJ2-7, with 11 bases that match TRBD2. V lost 4 bases, J lost 2 bases, and 7 bases stayed unmatched. The CDR3 runs 16 residues. Per germline, CDR1 LGHNA and CDR2 YNFKEQ. The CDR3 reads CASSPQNSGGAYEQYF. CDR3 sequence (DNA): TGTGCCAGCAGCCCCCAAAATAGCGGGGGGGCCTACGAGCAGTACTTC.

On this clone: This same CDR3 is encoded by further DNA sequences in the sample. This chain links TRBV11-2 with TRBJ2-5, with D possibly matching TRBD2 (6 bases). V lost 4 bases and J lost 1, with 10 bases in between. The germline CDR1 and CDR2 sequences are SGHAT and FQNNGV. This CDR3 is 14 amino acids long. As DNA, the CDR3 is TGTGCCAGCAGCTCCCCGGGAGTCCAAGAGACCCAGTACTTC. It codes for CASSSPGVQETQYF.

The chain recombines TRBV11-2 with TRBJ1-2, with D possibly matching TRBD1 (6 bases). Trimming took off 1 base at V and 4 bases at J, with 13 bases between the two ends. CDR3 size: 15 residues. In germline, CDR1 is SGHAT, CDR2 FQNNGV. CDR3 residues: CASSLVGTGPYGYTF. The CDR3 coding sequence is TGTGCCAGCAGCTTAGTAGGCACAGGGCCCTATGGCTACACCTTC.

V and J are TRBV19 and TRBJ2-1; 8 nucleotides agree with TRBD1. The germline V gene has CDR1 LNHDA and CDR2 SQIVND (reference sequence). This CDR3 is built from 14 residues. The junction had 3 bases not matched to a gene; V was cut back by 5 bases and J by 3 bases. The DNA of the CDR3 is TGTGCCAGTAGTCGGACAGGGTTCTACAATGAGCAGTTCTTC. Encoded protein: CASSRTGFYNEQFF.

The chain recombines TRBV5-1 with TRBJ1-4, with D perhaps matching TRBD1 (6 bases). Trimming pared 0 bases from V and 8 bases from J, leaving 17 bases between. Germline V CDR1 and CDR2: SGHRS, YFSETQ. The CDR3 has 16 residues. CDR3 sequence reads: CASSLAAGALREKLFF. In DNA, the CDR3 is TGCGCCAGCAGCTTGGCGGCAGGGGCCCTTCGAGAAAAACTGTTTTTT.

The chain combines TRBV28 with TRBJ2-1, with D possibly being TRBD2 (5 bases). V lost 5 bases to trimming and J lost 4 bases, with 18 bases between them. Germline V gene lookup returns CDR1 MDHEN and CDR2 SYDVKM. This CDR3 spans 16 amino acids. DNA for the CDR3: TGTGCCAGCAGTGCAAGGACCTCGGGAAAGTACAATGAGCAGTTCTTC. It encodes CASSARTSGKYNEQFF.

The chain recombines TRBV5-1 with TRBJ2-1; the D is unclear. Germline loops: CDR1 SGHRS, CDR2 YFSETQ. V was cut by 4 bases and J by 7 bases, with 15 bases left in between. This CDR3 has 14 amino acids. The CDR3 DNA reads as TGCGCCAGCAGCGCCTCGAGTGATCTGAATGAGCAGTTCTTC. This sequence encodes CASSASSDLNEQFF.

The genes are TRBV29-1 and TRBJ1-4; D call uncertain. Per germline, CDR1 SQVTM and CDR2 ANQGSEA. The length of the CDR3 is 14 residues. V was cut by 6 bases and J by 7 bases, with 18 bases left in between. DNA for the CDR3: TGCAGCGTCGAACGCCAGATTGGTTCTGAAAAACTGTTTTTT. This codes for CSVERQIGSEKLFF. The complete variable domain, with remaining parts taken from reference TRBV29-1 and TRBJ1-4, reads SAVISQKPSRDICQRGTSLTIQCQVDSQVTMMFWYRQQPGQSLTLIATANQGSEATYESGFVIDKFPISRPNLTFSTLTVSNMSPEDSSIYLCSVERQIGSEKLFFGSGTQLSVL.

This clone was recorded once. V and J are TRBV6-1 and TRBJ2-2; no definite D call. There are 13 residues in the CDR3. The V and J ends lost 3 bases and 1 base respectively, with 3 bases between them. The germline gives CDR1 MNHNS, CDR2 SASEGT. DNA for the CDR3: TGTGCCAGCAGTGATATGAACACCGGGGAGCTGTTTTTT. This encodes CASSDMNTGELFF.

The chain links TRBV7-8 to TRBJ2-7; 10 bases line up with TRBD1. Per the germline V gene, CDR1 is SGHVS and CDR2 is FQNEAQ. V lost 5 bases and J lost 5; bases outside the gene matches: 12. The CDR3 sequence is 16 residues long. CDR3 sequence (DNA): TGTGCCAGCAGCCCCGGAACCGGGACAGGGGCCAACGAGCAGTACTTC. Its protein is CASSPGTGTGANEQYF.

V is TRBV6-5 and J is TRBJ2-3; 9 bases are a match to TRBD2. V dropped 2 bases and J dropped 0; count of bases not matched to a gene: 3. Germline-derived CDR1 and CDR2 are MNHEY and SVGAGI. The CDR3 contains 16 residues. CDR3 residues: CASSYAGLASTDTQYF. The CDR3 DNA is TGTGCCAGCAGTTACGCAGGACTAGCGAGCACAGATACGCAGTATTTT.

J is TRBJ1-1 and V is TRBV20-1, with D unresolved. This CDR3 is built from 11 residues. Germline CDR1 reads DFQATT; CDR2 reads SNEGSKA (reference sequence). The CDR3 is CRVRVNTEAFF. The CDR3 nucleotides read TGCAGGGTACGGGTGAACACTGAAGCTTTCTTT.

The rearrangement joins TRBV27 to TRBJ1-5; weak D call: TRBD1 (6 bases). The CDR3 length is 17 residues. The germline V gene encodes CDR1 MNHEY and CDR2 SMNVEV (reference sequence). Trimming took 7 bases from V and 1 from J, leaving 20 bases between them. The CDR3 coding sequence is TGTGCCAGCATTCTGCTGGGGGCAGGCTGGAGCAATCAGCCCCAGCATTTT. Translated: CASILLGAGWSNQPQHF.

The V call is TRBV28, the J call TRBJ2-7; 9 bases are a match to TRBD1. After removal of 5 bases from V and 4 bases from J, the junction contained 12 bases not matched to a gene. The CDR3 length is 16 residues. Germline V gene lookup returns CDR1 MDHEN and CDR2 SYDVKM. For the CDR3, the DNA is TGTGCCAGCAGTCTTCCCGGGACAGGGTATAGGTACGAGCAGTACTTC. Residues: CASSLPGTGYRYEQYF.

The rearrangement links TRBV3-1 (or the pseudogene TRBV3-2) to TRBJ2-7, with 15 positions matching TRBD2. V lost 4 bases and J lost 1; bases outside the gene matches: 14. This CDR3 contains 20 residues. CDR1 is LGHDT, CDR2 YNNKEL, per germline (reference sequence). The CDR3 sequence: CASSPVGLAGGSDLSYEQYF. Here the CDR3 DNA reads TGTGCCAGCAGCCCTGTGGGACTAGCGGGGGGCTCCGATCTTTCCTACGAGCAGTACTTC.

The chain couples TRBV3-1 (or the pseudogene TRBV3-2) to TRBJ2-5; D is possibly TRBD2 (6 bases). CDR3 length equals 16 residues. Germline values: CDR1 LGHDT, CDR2 YNNKEL (reference sequence). V was trimmed by 0 bases and J by 9 bases, leaving 20 bases between them. The CDR3 sequence: CASSQESAGLGVAQYF. Here the CDR3 DNA reads TGTGCCAGCAGCCAAGAGTCAGCGGGTCTAGGTGTGGCCCAGTACTTC.

This clone was seen a single time. The chain uses TRBV2 and TRBJ2-3, with unresolved D. Trimming removed 7 bases at V and 2 bases at J, with 13 bases between. Germline-derived CDR1 and CDR2 are SNHLY and FYNNEI. The CDR3 has 14 amino acids. CDR3 loop: CASMEFRSTDTQYF. DNA of the CDR3: TGTGCCAGCATGGAGTTTCGATCCACAGATACGCAGTATTTT.

This clone was picked up one time. The J gene is TRBJ1-5, the V gene TRBV12-3 or TRBV12-4; no definite D call. This CDR3 has 12 residues. The V end lost 6 bases, the J end lost 4 bases, and 7 bases lay between the germline ends. CDR3 protein: CASSLPNQPQHF. For the CDR3, the DNA is TGTGCCAGCAGCTTACCGAATCAGCCCCAGCATTTT.

This clone has more than one count but fewer than ten. The chain links TRBV29-1 to TRBJ1-1, with D possibly matching TRBD1 (5 bases). The germline V gene has CDR1 SQVTM and CDR2 ANQGSEA. CDR3 length: 14 amino acids. Trimming left V 6 bases short and J 4 bases short, with 18 bases between. This chain's CDR3 is CSVTPGGASTEAFF. In DNA form, the CDR3 reads TGCAGCGTCACCCCCGGTGGGGCCAGCACTGAAGCTTTCTTT. The full variable domain, with the rest looked up from reference TRBV29-1 and TRBJ1-1, is SAVISQKPSRDICQRGTSLTIQCQVDSQVTMMFWYRQQPGQSLTLIATANQGSEATYESGFVIDKFPISRPNLTFSTLTVSNMSPEDSSIYLCSVTPGGASTEAFFGQGTRLTVV.